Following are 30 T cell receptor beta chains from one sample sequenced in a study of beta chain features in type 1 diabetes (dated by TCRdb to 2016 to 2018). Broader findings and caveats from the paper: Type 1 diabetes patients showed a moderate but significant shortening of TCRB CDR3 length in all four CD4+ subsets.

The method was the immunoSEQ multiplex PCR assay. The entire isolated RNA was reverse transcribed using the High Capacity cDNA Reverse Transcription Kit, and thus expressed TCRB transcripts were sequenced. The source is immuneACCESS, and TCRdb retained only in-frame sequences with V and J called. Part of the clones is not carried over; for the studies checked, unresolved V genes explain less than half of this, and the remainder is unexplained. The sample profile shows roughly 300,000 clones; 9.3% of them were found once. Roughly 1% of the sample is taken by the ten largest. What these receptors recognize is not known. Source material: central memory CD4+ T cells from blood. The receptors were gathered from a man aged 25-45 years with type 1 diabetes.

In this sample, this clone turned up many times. Here the CDR3 reads CASSSRDIQYF. The CDR3 nucleotides read TGTGCCAGCAGTTCTCGAGACATTCAGTACTTC. V and J are TRBV28 and TRBJ2-4; D not certain. The germline V and J ends were trimmed by 4 bases and 8 bases, with 6 bases remaining between them. The CDR3 spans 11 residues. In germline, CDR1 is MDHEN, CDR2 SYDVKM. Full variable domain (rest looked up from reference TRBV28 and TRBJ2-4): DVKVTQSSRYLVKRTGEKVFLECVQDMDHENMFWYRQDPGLGLRLIYFSYDVKMKEKGDIPEGYSVSREKKERFSLILESASTNQTSMYLCASSSRDIQYFGAGTRLSVL.

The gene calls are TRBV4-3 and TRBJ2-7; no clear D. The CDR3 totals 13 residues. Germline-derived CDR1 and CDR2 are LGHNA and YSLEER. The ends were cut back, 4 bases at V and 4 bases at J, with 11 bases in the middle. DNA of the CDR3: TGCGCCAGCAGCCCCTCGCTGGTTTACGAGCAGTACTTC. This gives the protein CASSPSLVYEQYF.

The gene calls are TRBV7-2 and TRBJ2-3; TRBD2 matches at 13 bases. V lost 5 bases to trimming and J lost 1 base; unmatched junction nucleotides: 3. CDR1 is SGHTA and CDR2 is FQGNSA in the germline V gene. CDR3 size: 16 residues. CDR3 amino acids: CASSPGLAGRTDTQYF. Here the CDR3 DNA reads TGTGCCAGCAGCCCGGGACTAGCGGGGCGCACAGATACGCAGTATTTT.

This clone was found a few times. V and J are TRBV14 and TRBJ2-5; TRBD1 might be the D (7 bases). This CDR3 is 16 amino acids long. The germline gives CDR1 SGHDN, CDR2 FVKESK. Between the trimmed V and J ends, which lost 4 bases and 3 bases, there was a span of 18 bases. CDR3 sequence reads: CASSRQTGRKEETQYF. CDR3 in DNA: TGTGCCAGCAGCCGACAGACAGGGAGGAAAGAAGAGACCCAGTACTTC.

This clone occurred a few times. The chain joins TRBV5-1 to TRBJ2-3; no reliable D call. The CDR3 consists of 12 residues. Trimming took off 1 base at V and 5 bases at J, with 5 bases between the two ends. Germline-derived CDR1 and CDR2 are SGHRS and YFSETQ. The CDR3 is CASSLSGDTQYF. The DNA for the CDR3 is TGCGCCAGCAGCTTGTCTGGAGATACGCAGTATTTT.

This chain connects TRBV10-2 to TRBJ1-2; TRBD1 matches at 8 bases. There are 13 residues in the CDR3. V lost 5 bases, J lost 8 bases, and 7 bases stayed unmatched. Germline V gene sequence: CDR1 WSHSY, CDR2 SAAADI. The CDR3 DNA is TGCGCCAGCAGTCCGGACAGGGCGGAGGGCTACACCTTC. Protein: CASSPDRAEGYTF.

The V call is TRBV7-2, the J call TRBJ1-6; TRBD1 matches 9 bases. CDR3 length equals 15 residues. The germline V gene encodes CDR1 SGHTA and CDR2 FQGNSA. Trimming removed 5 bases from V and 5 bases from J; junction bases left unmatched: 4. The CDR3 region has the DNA TGTGCCAGCAGCCTCCGGACAGGGGATAATTCACCCCTCCACTTT. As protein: CASSLRTGDNSPLHF.

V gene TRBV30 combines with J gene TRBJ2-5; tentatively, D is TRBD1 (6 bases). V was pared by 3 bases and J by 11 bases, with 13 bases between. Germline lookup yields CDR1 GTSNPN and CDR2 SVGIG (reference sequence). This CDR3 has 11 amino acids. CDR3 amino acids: CAWSPTGPQYF. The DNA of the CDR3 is TGTGCCTGGAGCCCGACAGGTCCGCAGTACTTC.

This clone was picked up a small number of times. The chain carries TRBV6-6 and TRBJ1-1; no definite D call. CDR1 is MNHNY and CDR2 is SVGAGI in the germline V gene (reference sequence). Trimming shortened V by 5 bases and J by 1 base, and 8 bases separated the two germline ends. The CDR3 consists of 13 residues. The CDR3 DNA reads TGTGCCAGCAGTCCGGTTCAGAACACTGAAGCTTTCTTT. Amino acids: CASSPVQNTEAFF.

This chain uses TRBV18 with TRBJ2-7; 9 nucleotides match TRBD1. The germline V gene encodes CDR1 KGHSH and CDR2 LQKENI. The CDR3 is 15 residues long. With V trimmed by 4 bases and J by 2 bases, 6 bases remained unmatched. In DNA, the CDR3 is TGTGCCAGCTCACTCGGACAGGGGCCCGCCTACGAGCAGTACTTC. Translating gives CASSLGQGPAYEQYF.

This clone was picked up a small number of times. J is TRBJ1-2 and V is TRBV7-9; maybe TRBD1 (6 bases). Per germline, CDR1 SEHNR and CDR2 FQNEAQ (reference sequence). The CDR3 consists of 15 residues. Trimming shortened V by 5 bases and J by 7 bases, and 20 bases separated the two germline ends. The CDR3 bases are TGTGCCAGCAGCCCAGGTCCGGCAGGGGCCGGTGGCTACACCTTC. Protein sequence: CASSPGPAGAGGYTF.

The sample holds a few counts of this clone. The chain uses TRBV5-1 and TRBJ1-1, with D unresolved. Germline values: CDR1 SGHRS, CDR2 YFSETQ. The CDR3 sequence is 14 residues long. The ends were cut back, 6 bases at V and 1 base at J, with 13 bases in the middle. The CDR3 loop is CASTRRAGNTEAFF. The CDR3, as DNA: TGCGCCAGCACCCGGAGGGCCGGGAACACTGAAGCTTTCTTT.

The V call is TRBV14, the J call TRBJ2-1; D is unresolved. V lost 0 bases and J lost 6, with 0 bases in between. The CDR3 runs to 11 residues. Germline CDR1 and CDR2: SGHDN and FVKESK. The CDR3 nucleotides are TGTGCCAGCAGCCAAGACAATGAGCAGTTCTTC. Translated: CASSQDNEQFF.

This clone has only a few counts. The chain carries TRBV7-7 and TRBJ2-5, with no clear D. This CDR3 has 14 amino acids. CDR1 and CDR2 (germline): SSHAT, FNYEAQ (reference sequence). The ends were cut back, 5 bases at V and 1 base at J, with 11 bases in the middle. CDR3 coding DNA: TGTGCCAGCAGCCGCTATGGCCCCCAAGAGACCCAGTACTTC. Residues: CASSRYGPQETQYF.

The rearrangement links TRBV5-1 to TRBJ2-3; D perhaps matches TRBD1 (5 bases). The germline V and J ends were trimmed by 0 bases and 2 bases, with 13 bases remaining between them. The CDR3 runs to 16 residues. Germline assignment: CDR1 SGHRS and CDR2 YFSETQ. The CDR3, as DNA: TGCGCCAGCAGCTTGGCCGTTGCAGGGCCCACAGATACGCAGTATTTT. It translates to CASSLAVAGPTDTQYF.

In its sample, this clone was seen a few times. The DNA of the CDR3 is TGTGCCAGCAGTTATCGGGAGGGAGTCGACGAGCAGTACTTC. This translates into CASSYREGVDEQYF. The chain carries TRBV6-5 and TRBJ2-7; 8 bases map to TRBD2. Germline CDR1 reads MNHEY; CDR2 reads SVGAGI. V dropped 3 bases and J dropped 5; count of bases not matched to a gene: 6. This CDR3 has 14 amino acids.

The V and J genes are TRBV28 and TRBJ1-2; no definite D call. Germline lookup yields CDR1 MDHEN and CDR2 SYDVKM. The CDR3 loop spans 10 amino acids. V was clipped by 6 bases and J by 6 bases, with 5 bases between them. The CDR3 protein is CASRRDGYTF. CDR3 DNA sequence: TGTGCCAGCAGAAGGGATGGCTACACCTTC.

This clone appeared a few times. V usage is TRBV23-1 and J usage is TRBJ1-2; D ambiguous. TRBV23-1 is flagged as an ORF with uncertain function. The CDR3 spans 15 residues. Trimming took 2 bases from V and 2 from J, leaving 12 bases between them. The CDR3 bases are TGCGCCAGCAGTCAAGCGATGGGCGGAAACTATGGCTACACCTTC. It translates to CASSQAMGGNYGYTF.

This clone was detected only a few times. The CDR3 DNA follows: TGTGCCAGCCAGACGGGGAACACTGAAGCTTTCTTT. Amino acids: CASQTGNTEAFF. This chain connects TRBV2 to TRBJ1-1; D remains ambiguous. CDR3 length equals 12 residues. Trimming cost V 8 bases and J 1 base, with 8 bases left between them. Germline V CDR1 and CDR2: SNHLY, FYNNEI.

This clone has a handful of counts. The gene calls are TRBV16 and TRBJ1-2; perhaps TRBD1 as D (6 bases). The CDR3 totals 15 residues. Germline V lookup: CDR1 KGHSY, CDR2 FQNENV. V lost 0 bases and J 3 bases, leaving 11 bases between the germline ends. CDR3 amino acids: CASSQSGARDYGYTF. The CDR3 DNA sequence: TGTGCCAGCAGCCAATCGGGGGCGCGAGACTATGGCTACACCTTC.

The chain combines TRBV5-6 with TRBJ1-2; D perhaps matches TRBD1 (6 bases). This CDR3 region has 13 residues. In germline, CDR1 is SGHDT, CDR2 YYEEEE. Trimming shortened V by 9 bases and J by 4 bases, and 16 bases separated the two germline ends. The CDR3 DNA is TGTGCCACCAGACCGGACAGTTCCTATGGCTACACCTTC. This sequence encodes CATRPDSSYGYTF.

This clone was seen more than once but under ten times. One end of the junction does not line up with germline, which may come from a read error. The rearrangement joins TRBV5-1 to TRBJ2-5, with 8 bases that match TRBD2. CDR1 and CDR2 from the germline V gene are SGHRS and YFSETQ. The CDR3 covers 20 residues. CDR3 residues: CATSFFSSGNGPGGQETQYF. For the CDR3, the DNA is TGCGCCACCAGCTTTTTCTCCTCCGGAAACGGGCCGGGGGGGCAAGAGACCCAGTACTTC.

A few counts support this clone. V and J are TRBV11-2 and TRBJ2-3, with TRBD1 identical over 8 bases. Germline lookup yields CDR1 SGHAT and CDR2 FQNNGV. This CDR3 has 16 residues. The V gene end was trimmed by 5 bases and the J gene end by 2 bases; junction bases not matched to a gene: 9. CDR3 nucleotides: TGTGCCAGCAGCCGCAACAGGGGGTCCCCCACAGATACGCAGTATTTT. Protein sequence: CASSRNRGSPTDTQYF.

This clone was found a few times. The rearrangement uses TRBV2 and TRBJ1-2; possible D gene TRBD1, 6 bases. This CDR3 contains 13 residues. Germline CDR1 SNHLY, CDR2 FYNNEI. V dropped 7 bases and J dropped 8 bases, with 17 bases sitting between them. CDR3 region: CASTLDRSPGYTF. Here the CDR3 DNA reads TGTGCCAGCACCCTGGACAGAAGTCCCGGCTACACCTTC.

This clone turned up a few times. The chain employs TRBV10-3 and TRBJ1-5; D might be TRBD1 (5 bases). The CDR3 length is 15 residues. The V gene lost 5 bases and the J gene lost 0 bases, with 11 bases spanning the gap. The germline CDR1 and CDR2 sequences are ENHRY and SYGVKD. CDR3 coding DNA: TGTGCCATCAGTAGACAGTACGATAGCAATCAGCCCCAGCATTTT. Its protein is CAISRQYDSNQPQHF.

The CDR3 protein is CSVLFPGGRGNTIYF. The DNA of the CDR3 is TGCAGCGTTTTATTCCCAGGGGGCCGCGGAAACACCATATATTTT. This chain connects TRBV29-1 to TRBJ1-3, with 8 bases matching TRBD1. The J segment lost 4 bases and the V segment lost 5 bases, leaving 10 bases of the junction unmatched. CDR1 is SQVTM, CDR2 ANQGSEA, per germline. The CDR3 covers 15 residues.

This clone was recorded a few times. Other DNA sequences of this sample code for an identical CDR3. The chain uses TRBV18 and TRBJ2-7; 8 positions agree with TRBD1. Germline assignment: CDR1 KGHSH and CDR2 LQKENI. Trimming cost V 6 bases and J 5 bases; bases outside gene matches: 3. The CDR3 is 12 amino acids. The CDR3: CASSPDRDEQYF. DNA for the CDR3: TGTGCCAGCTCTCCGGACAGGGACGAGCAGTACTTC. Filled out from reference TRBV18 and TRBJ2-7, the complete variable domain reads NAGVMQNPRHLVRRRGQEARLRCSPMKGHSHVYWYRQLPEEGLKFMVYLQKENIIDESGMPKERFSAEFPKEGPSILRIQQVVRGDSAAYFCASSPDRDEQYFGPGTRLTVT.

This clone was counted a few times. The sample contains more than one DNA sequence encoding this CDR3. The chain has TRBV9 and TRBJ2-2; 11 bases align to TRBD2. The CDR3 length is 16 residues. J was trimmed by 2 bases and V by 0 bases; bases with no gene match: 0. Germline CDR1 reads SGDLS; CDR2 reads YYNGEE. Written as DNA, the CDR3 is TGTGCCAGCAGCGTAGGACTAGCGGGAAACACCGGGGAGCTGTTTTTT. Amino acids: CASSVGLAGNTGELFF.

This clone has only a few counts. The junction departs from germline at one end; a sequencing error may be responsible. The CDR3 nucleotides read TGTGCCAGCAGCCGCGAGGTCAGCTCGGCGGGGTTC. Amino acids: CASSREVSSAGF. The V gene is TRBV11-2, the J gene TRBJ2-7; TRBD2 is a possible D gene (6 bases). The length of the CDR3 is 12 residues. Germline V CDR1 and CDR2: SGHAT, FQNNGV.

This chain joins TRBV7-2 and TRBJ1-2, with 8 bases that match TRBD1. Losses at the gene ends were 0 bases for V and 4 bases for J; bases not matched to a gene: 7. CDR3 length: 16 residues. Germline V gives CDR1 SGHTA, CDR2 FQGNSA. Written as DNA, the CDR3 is TGTGCCAGCAGCTTAGCCCGGGACAGGAGGGGCTATGGCTACACCTTC. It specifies CASSLARDRRGYGYTF. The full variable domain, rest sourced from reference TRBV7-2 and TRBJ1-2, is GAGVSQSPSNKVTEKGKDVELRCDPISGHTALYWYRQSLGQGLEFLIYFQGNSAPDKSGLPSDRFSAERTGGSVSTLTIQRTQQEDSAVYLCASSLARDRRGYGYTFGSGTRLTVV.